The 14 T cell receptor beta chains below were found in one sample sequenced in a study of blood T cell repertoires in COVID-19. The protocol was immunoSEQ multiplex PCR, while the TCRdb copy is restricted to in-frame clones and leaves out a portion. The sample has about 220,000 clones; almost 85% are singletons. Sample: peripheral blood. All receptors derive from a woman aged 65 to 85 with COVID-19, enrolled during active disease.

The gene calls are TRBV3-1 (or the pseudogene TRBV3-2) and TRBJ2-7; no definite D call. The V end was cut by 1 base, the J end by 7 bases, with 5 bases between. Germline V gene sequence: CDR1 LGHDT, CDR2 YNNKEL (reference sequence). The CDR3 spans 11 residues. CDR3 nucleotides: TGTGCCAGCAGCCAAGCTCGGGAGCAGTACTTC. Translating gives CASSQAREQYF.

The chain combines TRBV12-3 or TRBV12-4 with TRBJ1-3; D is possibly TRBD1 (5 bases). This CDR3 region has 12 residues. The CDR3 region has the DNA TGTGCGGGGGGGGAGGTTGGAAACACCATATATTTT. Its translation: CAGGEVGNTIYF.

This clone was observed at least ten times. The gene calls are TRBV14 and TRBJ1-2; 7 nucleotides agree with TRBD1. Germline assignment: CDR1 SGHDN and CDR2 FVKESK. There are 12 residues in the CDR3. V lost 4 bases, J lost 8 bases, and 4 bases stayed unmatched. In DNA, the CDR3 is TGTGCCAGCAGCCGTAACAGGGGCGGCTACACCTTC. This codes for CASSRNRGGYTF.

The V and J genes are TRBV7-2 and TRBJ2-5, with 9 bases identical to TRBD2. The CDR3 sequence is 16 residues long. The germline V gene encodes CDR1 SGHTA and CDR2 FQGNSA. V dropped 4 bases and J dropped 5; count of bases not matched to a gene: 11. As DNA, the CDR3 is TGTGCCAGCAGCTCCCCTAGCGGGGTAGGGGGGGAGACCCAGTACTTC. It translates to CASSSPSGVGGETQYF.

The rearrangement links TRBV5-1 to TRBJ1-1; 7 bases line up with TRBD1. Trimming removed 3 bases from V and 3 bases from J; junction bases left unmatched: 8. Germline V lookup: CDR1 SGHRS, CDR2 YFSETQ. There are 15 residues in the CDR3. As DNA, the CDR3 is TGCGCCAGCAGCTCCGGAGACAGGGAAGACACTGAAGCTTTCTTT. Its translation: CASSSGDREDTEAFF.

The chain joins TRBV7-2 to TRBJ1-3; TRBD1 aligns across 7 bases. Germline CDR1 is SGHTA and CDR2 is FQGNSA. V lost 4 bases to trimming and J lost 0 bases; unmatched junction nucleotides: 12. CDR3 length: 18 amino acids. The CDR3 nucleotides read TGTGCCAGCAGCTCCAGGGGGTCAGGACTATCCTCTGGAAACACCATATATTTT. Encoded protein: CASSSRGSGLSSGNTIYF.

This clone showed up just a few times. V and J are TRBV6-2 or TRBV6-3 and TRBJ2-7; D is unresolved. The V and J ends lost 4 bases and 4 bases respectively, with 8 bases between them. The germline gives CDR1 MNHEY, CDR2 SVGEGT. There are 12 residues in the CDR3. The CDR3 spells CASSLQLYEQYF. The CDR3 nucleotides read TGTGCCAGCAGTTTACAATTATACGAGCAGTACTTC.

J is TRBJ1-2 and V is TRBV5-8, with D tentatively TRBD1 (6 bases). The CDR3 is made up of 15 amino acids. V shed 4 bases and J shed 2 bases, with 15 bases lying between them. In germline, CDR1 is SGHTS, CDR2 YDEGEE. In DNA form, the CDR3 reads TGTGCCAGCAGCCGGCCCCGACAGGAGAACTATGGCTACACCTTC. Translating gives CASSRPRQENYGYTF.

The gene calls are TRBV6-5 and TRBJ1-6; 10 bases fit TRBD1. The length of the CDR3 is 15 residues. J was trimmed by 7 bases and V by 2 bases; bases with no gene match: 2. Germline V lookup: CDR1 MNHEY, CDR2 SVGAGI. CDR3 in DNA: TGTGCCAGCAGTTACGACAGGGGGCTGAATTCACCCCTCCACTTT. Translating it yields CASSYDRGLNSPLHF.

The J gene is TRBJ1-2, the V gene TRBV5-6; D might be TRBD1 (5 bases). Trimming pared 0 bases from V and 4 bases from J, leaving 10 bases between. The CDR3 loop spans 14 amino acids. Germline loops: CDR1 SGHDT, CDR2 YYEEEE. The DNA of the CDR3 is TGTGCCAGCAGCTTGGCCGGGGGTAGCTATGGCTACACCTTC. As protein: CASSLAGGSYGYTF.

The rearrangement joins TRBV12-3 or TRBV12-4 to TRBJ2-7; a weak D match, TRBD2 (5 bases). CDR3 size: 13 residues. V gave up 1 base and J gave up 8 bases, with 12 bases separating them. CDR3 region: CASSLGGLVKQYF. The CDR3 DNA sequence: TGTGCCAGCAGTTTAGGAGGGCTAGTCAAGCAGTACTTC.

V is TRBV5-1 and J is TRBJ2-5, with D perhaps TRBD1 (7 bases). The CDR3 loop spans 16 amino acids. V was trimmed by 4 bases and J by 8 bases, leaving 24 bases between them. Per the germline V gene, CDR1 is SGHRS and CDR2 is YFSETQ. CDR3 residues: CASSPRGRGVGETQYF. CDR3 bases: TGCGCCAGCAGCCCTAGGGGGCGGGGAGTGGGGGAAACCCAGTACTTC.

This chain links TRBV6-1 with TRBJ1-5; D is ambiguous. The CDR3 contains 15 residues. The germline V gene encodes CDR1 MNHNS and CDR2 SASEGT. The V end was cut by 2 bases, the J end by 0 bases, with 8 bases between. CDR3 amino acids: CASSERGGSNQPQHF. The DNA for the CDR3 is TGTGCCAGCAGTGAAAGAGGCGGTAGCAATCAGCCCCAGCATTTT.

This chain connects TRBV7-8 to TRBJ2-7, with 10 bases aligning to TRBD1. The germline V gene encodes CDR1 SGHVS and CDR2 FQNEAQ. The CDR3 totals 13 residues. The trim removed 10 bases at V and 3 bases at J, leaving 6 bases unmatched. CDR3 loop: CATGGQGNYEQYF. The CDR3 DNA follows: TGTGCCACAGGGGGACAGGGGAACTACGAGCAGTACTTC.